A selection of T cell receptor beta chains follows, all from one sample in a study of blood T cell repertoires in COVID-19. Measured with immunoSEQ multiplex PCR; TCRdb has only the in-frame clones, and not every one. Among more than 200,000 clones listed, approximately 84% were seen once. Source material: peripheral blood. The receptors come from a woman older than 75 with acute or convalescent COVID-19. CDR3s include the opening cysteine and the closing phenylalanine or tryptophan. The D gene is left open where the match is weak. Clone size, where shown, is once, few, many, or a class for clones that have expanded.

cdr3_aa	cdr3_nt	v_call	j_call	d_call	clone_size
CASSLTTGDTDTQYF	TGTGCCAGCTCACTCACGACAGGGGACACAGATACGCAGTATTTT	TRBV18	TRBJ2-3	TRBD1	-
CASSNRAWGYTF	TGTGCCAGTAGTAACAGGGCTTGGGGCTACACCTTC	TRBV19	TRBJ1-2	-	-
CASSWASISYNEQFF	TGTGCCAGCAGCTGGGCTAGCATCTCCTACAATGAGCAGTTCTTC	TRBV7-2	TRBJ2-1	-	-
CSVEEGYGYTF	TGCAGCGTTGAGGAGGGGTATGGCTACACCTTC	TRBV29-1	TRBJ1-2	-	-
CASSYSGLLGDTQYF	TGTGCCAGCAGTTACTCCGGACTACTTGGAGATACGCAGTATTTT	TRBV6-5	TRBJ2-3	-	-
CASTLAGGYEQYF	TGTGCCAGCACCCTAGCGGGAGGGTACGAGCAGTACTTC	TRBV6-5	TRBJ2-7	TRBD2	once
CASSRDSYYEQYF	TGTGCCAGTAGTCGGGACTCCTACTACGAGCAGTACTTC	TRBV19	TRBJ2-7	-	once
CASVSEQYF	TGTGCCAGCGTGAGCGAGCAGTACTTC	TRBV21-1	TRBJ2-7	-	-
CASRFGHLSNYGYTF	TGTGCCAGCAGATTTGGGCACCTTTCTAACTATGGCTACACCTTC	TRBV27	TRBJ1-2	-	-
CSASGLTGPAGEQYF	TGCAGTGCTAGTGGGTTGACAGGGCCCGCGGGGGAGCAGTACTTC	TRBV20-1	TRBJ2-7	-	few
CASSQGVLAYTDTQYF	TGTGCCAGCAGCCAAGGTGTCTTAGCATACACAGATACGCAGTATTTT	TRBV3-1/TRBV3-2	TRBJ2-3	-	many
CASSPIRDSTYEQYF	TGTGCCAGCTCACCTATCCGGGACAGTACCTACGAGCAGTACTTC	TRBV18	TRBJ2-7	TRBD1	-
CATGRTRSTGANVLTF	TGTGCCACAGGAAGGACTAGGTCCACCGGGGCCAACGTCCTGACTTTC	TRBV28	TRBJ2-6	TRBD2	-
CASSGSGNTIYF	TGCGCCAGCAGCGGGAGTGGAAACACCATATATTTT	TRBV5-1	TRBJ1-3	-	few
CASSPRFDNTEAFF	TGTGCCAGCAGCCCCAGGTTCGATAACACTGAAGCTTTCTTT	TRBV3-1/TRBV3-2	TRBJ1-1	-	-
CASSLGQGAREQYF	TGCGCCAGCAGCTTGGGCCAGGGGGCGAGGGAGCAGTACTTC	TRBV5-1	TRBJ2-7	TRBD1	-
CASTESATRGYTF	TGTGCCAGTACCGAGTCGGCGACTCGGGGCTACACCTTC	TRBV19	TRBJ1-2	-	-
CASSGDTQYF	TGTGCCAGCAGCGGCGATACGCAGTATTTT	TRBV7-6	TRBJ2-3	-	-
CASSLDHAGMATEAFF	TGTGCCAGCAGCTTAGACCACGCAGGGATGGCCACTGAAGCTTTCTTT	TRBV7-8	TRBJ1-1	-	-
CASSALDYEAFF	TGTGCCAGCAGTGCCCTAGATTATGAAGCTTTCTTT	TRBV12-3/TRBV12-4	TRBJ1-1	-	-
CASSIKQGTGELFF	TGTGCCAGCAGTATTAAACAGGGAACCGGGGAGCTGTTTTTT	TRBV6-6	TRBJ2-2	-	-
CSARDRVNYGYTF	TGCAGCGCGAGGGACAGGGTAAACTATGGCTACACCTTC	TRBV29-1	TRBJ1-2	TRBD1	-
CASSWTGTGGGQPQHF	TGTGCCAGCAGTTGGACCGGGACAGGGGGCGGTCAGCCCCAGCATTTT	TRBV6-2/TRBV6-3	TRBJ1-5	TRBD1	-
CASSIEARASSSGANVLTF	TGTGCCAGTAGTATAGAGGCACGCGCTAGTTCCTCTGGGGCCAACGTCCTGACTTTC	TRBV19	TRBJ2-6	-	-
CASSTRDRDTEAFF	TGTGCCAGCAGCACACGGGACAGAGACACTGAAGCTTTCTTT	TRBV9	TRBJ1-1	TRBD1	-
CASSLAGGFSTDTQYF	TGTGCCAGCAGCTTAGCCGGGGGTTTTAGCACAGATACGCAGTATTTT	TRBV7-2	TRBJ2-3	-	-
CASSMTDRVGYGYTF	TGTGCCAGCAGTATGACAGACAGGGTCGGCTATGGCTACACCTTC	TRBV6-5	TRBJ1-2	TRBD1	-
CASSSTSVYEQYF	TGTGCCAGCAGTTCTACTAGCGTCTACGAGCAGTACTTC	TRBV12-3/TRBV12-4	TRBJ2-7	TRBD2	once
CATSDSGLAGGREQFF	TGTGCCACCAGTGATTCGGGACTAGCGGGGGGGCGTGAGCAGTTCTTC	TRBV24-1	TRBJ2-1	TRBD2	-
CAIRRQELNTEAFF	TGTGCCATCAGACGACAGGAACTGAACACTGAAGCTTTCTTT	TRBV10-3	TRBJ1-1	-	-
CASSESGVSREQPQHF	TGTGCCAGCAGTGAATCCGGGGTCTCCCGAGAACAGCCCCAGCATTTT	TRBV6-1	TRBJ1-5	-	few
CASSQDLAIDTQYF	TGTGCCAGCAGCCAAGATTTAGCCATTGATACGCAGTATTTT	TRBV3-1/TRBV3-2	TRBJ2-3	-	-
CASSFPSGGASGELFF	TGTGCCAGCAGCTTCCCTAGCGGGGGGGCCAGTGGGGAGCTGTTTTTT	TRBV13	TRBJ2-2	TRBD2	-
CASSAPGLAGGPGPQYF	TGTGCCAGCAGTGCCCCGGGACTAGCGGGGGGGCCGGGGCCGCAGTATTTT	TRBV6-1	TRBJ2-3	TRBD2	once
CASSGQPGTGNTIYF	TGTGCCAGCAGTGGACAGCCTGGCACTGGAAACACCATATATTTT	TRBV2	TRBJ1-3	-	-
CASSLGTVLTEAFF	TGCGCCAGCAGCTTGGGGACAGTTCTCACTGAAGCTTTCTTT	TRBV5-1	TRBJ1-1	-	-
CSVGTSYSGNTIYF	TGCAGCGTTGGGACTTCCTACTCTGGAAACACCATATATTTT	TRBV29-1	TRBJ1-3	-	-
CASRPTGTNQPQHF	TGTGCCAGCAGGCCGACAGGGACCAATCAGCCCCAGCATTTT	TRBV27	TRBJ1-5	TRBD1	-
CASSIPPGGSYEKLFF	TGTGCCAGTAGTATCCCACCGGGGGGTTCGTATGAAAAACTGTTTTTT	TRBV19	TRBJ1-4	-	-
CASSSWTGQGDTGELFF	TGTGCCAGCAGCTCGTGGACGGGACAGGGGGACACCGGGGAGCTGTTTTTT	TRBV7-9	TRBJ2-2	TRBD1	-
CASSLQGDTQYF	TGTGCCAGCTCACTACAGGGAGATACGCAGTATTTT	TRBV18	TRBJ2-3	-	-
CSGGQTNTEAFF	TGCAGCGGCGGCCAGACCAACACTGAAGCTTTCTTT	TRBV29-1	TRBJ1-1	-	-
CASSPAASTDTQYF	TGCGCCAGCAGCCCCGCAGCGAGCACAGATACGCAGTATTTT	TRBV4-1	TRBJ2-3	-	-